This T cell receptor (beta chain) was profiled in a study of T cells expressing NK-cell markers. Study at large: All TCR beta repertoires analysed originated from sorted CD3+CD56+NKG2C+, CD3+CD56+NKG2C- and CD3+CD56-NKG2C+ T cells. Seven HCMV-seropositive donors and one seronegative donor made up the eight sequenced donors.

Template switching by 5'RACE with UMIs generated the TCR beta cDNA. TCRdb reprocessed the 5' RACE reads; each CDR3 protein has one entry and no DNA is given. The sample data list fewer than 200,000 distinct CDR3 sequences. The CDR3 is made up of 16 amino acids. Germline V gene sequence: CDR1 LGHDT, CDR2 YNNKEL (reference sequence). Specimen: blood T cells: a sorted CD56 or NKG2C T cell subset, CD4+ or CD8+ T cells, or bulk PBMC T cells (not recorded which). The rearrangement links TRBV3-1 to TRBJ2-7. This TCR derives from a woman aged 18-70 years in good health. The CDR3 here is CASSQEKELVGWEQYF.